This T cell receptor (beta chain) comes out of a study of T cell changes during pregnancy in multiple sclerosis. This table comes from immunoSEQ multiplex PCR, and its TCRdb copy is limited to in-frame clones, with some not included. Found here are under 75,000 clones, roughly nine tenths of them singletons; the top ten hold 2.8%. The germline gives CDR1 SGHDN, CDR2 FVKESK. This CDR3 is 13 amino acids long. Trimming took off 0 bases at V and 8 bases at J, with 10 bases between the two ends. The J gene is TRBJ1-2, the V gene TRBV14, with unresolved D. The sample consisted of peripheral blood, taken in the third trimester of pregnancy. The receptor comes from a female donor in good health, enrolled as a control in a pregnancy study. CDR3 loop: CASSQDPGWGYTF. The DNA for the CDR3 is TGTGCCAGCAGCCAAGATCCGGGTTGGGGCTACACCTTC.